This T cell receptor (beta chain) was recovered during a study of breast tumors, draining lymph nodes, adjacent tissues. Findings and caveats of the study: That most tumor T cells come from lymph nodes remained unproven. Luminal-like breast cancer showed significantly greater tumor-nontumor repertoire similarity than basal-like breast cancer did. Tumor repertoires ranked between lymph nodes and nontumor tissue in diversity, with V and J gene preferences. Most tumor T cells seemingly derive from lymph node, then expand in tumor.

The CDR3 covers 15 residues. J gave up 7 bases and V 5 bases, and 10 bases lay outside the gene matches. Germline CDR1 reads SGHRS; CDR2 reads YFSETQ. One entry per CDR3 protein, called by TCRdb with MiXCR from the multiplex PCR reads. The sample holds 100,000 to 150,000 distinct CDR3 sequences, more than 20% seen once. This clonotype was seen repeatedly, ten times or more. No antigen is known for it. Breast cancer patients provided tissue from their axillary draining lymph nodes. The source of this sequence is a female donor with breast cancer. Some clones in this sample may be carry-over from other donors' samples. The J gene is TRBJ2-7, the V gene TRBV5-1; 12 bases fit TRBD1. The material sequenced was axillary lymph node tissue. CDR3 nucleotide sequence: TGCGCCAGCAGTCTCCGGGACAGGGGGCGCGGAGAGCAGTACTTC. This gives the protein CASSLRDRGRGEQYF. The variable domain in full, with the rest retrieved from reference TRBV5-1 and TRBJ2-7, is KAGVTQTPRYLIKTRGQQVTLSCSPISGHRSVSWYQQTPGQGLQFLFEYFSETQRNKGNFPGRFSGRQFSNSRSEMNVSTLELGDSALYLCASSLRDRGRGEQYFGPGTRLTVT.